Sequencing of this TCR beta chain was carried out in a study of T-cell memory formation after mild COVID-19. In the study overall: Clustering of TCRs was largely donor specific. Overall study results and limits: Whether second-wave clones peaking at day 37 were SARS-CoV-2 specific went unconfirmed. Memory cells collected pre-infection included some clones that later responded, suggesting cross-reactive memory joined.

Ten or more counts support this clonotype. Its matching antigen is unknown. 5'RACE primed at constant segments yielded TCR alpha and TCR beta cDNA libraries bearing sample barcodes and UMIs. TCRdb independently ran MiXCR on the 5' RACE reads; one entry per CDR3 protein. The table lists about 240,000 distinct CDR3 sequences, 7.5% to 10% of them singletons, with 22% in the top ten. Trimming removed 0 bases from V and 4 bases from J, with 7 bases in between. The germline CDR1 and CDR2 sequences are LGHDT and YNNKEL (reference sequence). The CDR3 is made up of 15 amino acids. The sequenced sample consisted of PBMCs or a T cell subset sorted from them (not recorded which). The receptor was isolated from a young man who had mild COVID-19 (a few samples of this study predate the infection). Cell type and time point are not known. The genes are TRBV3-1 and TRBJ1-6; D ambiguous. The CDR3 loop reads CASSQDPGYNSPLHF. The CDR3 coding sequence is TGTGCCAGCAGCCAAGACCCAGGTTATAATTCACCCCTCCACTTT.